The clone carrying this TCR beta chain was detected only once. Its specificity is not known. This table comes from immunoSEQ multiplex PCR, and its TCRdb copy is limited to in-frame clones, with some not included. This sample has about 100,000 clones, with about 90% found just once. Germline V gene lookup returns CDR1 SNHLY and CDR2 FYNNEI. This CDR3 has 18 residues. Trimming took 6 bases from V and 4 from J; bases not matched to a gene: 18. The data belong to a study of graft-versus-host responses after intestinal transplantation. This chain uses TRBV2 with TRBJ2-1; 7 nucleotides match TRBD2. The TCR comes from a human donor who received an intestinal transplant. Sequencing was performed on unstimulated CD8+ T cells sorted from spleen or lymph node cells, taken before intestinal transplant. CDR3 loop: CASRMPSGWGGRYNEQFF. The DNA of the CDR3 is TGTGCCAGCAGGATGCCCTCGGGTTGGGGAGGGAGGTACAATGAGCAGTTCTTC.